The clone carrying this T cell receptor beta chain was recorded a few times. The antigen is not known. The source of the sample is a study of cytomegalovirus exposure and HLA in healthy donors. Study-level information: There were around 100 million unique TCR beta sequences, drawn from approximately 180 million T cells, in an earlier analysis. Across about 400 genotyped donors, 81% landed in the Caucasian-associated ancestry cluster. Study results and caveats: Presence/absence analyses assumed roughly uniform sequencing depth across donors. Whilst most TCR sequences proved rare, a subset of public TCRs occurred across many donors.

The germline CDR1 and CDR2 sequences are SQVTM and ANQGSEA. Trimming cost V 7 bases and J 1 base; bases outside gene matches: 4. This CDR3 region has 13 residues. Vbeta (60) and Jbeta (13) primers were used in the PCR. Sequencing used immunoSEQ multiplex PCR; TCRdb keeps in-frame clones, though not all of them. Here the sample spans roughly 130,000 clones, more than 80% being singletons. Sequencing input: PBMCs. The chain carries TRBV29-1 and TRBJ1-1; 9 positions match TRBD1. This receptor was obtained from a man aged 35 to 55 in good health and CMV-seronegative. CDR3 bases: TGCAGCGCCGAGGGACAGGGGAACACTGAAGCTTTCTTT. Its translation is CSAEGQGNTEAFF. Based on the CDR3 plus reference TRBV29-1 and TRBJ1-1, the full variable domain is SAVISQKPSRDICQRGTSLTIQCQVDSQVTMMFWYRQQPGQSLTLIATANQGSEATYESGFVIDKFPISRPNLTFSTLTVSNMSPEDSSIYLCSAEGQGNTEAFFGQGTRLTVV.